The rows below give T cell receptor beta chains drawn from one sample of a study of blood T cell repertoires in COVID-19. TCRdb keeps only in-frame clones here, not all; method: immunoSEQ multiplex PCR. This table has just over 200,000 clones, roughly 80% appearing once. Sequencing was carried out using peripheral blood. All receptors derive from a woman aged 70 to 79 with acute or convalescent COVID-19. Each CDR3 is given with its conserved first and last residue. D genes are given only for firm matches. A clone size is listed for some rows: how often the clone was seen (once, few, many), or a class if it is expanded.

TRBJ1-1	TRBV6-5	NA	NA	TGTGCCAGCAGTTACTCAACAGGTAGTAACACTGAAGCTTTCTTT	CASSYSTGSNTEAFF
TRBJ2-2	TRBV2	TRBD2	NA	TGTGCCAGCAGTGCCGGACTAGCGGGAGTGAACACCGGGGAGCTGTTTTTT	CASSAGLAGVNTGELFF
TRBJ1-5	TRBV10-1	TRBD1	few	TGCGCCAGCAGTGAGCCGACAGGGGGGGATCAGCCCCAGCATTTT	CASSEPTGGDQPQHF
TRBJ2-3	TRBV29-1	NA	NA	TGCAGCGCCCAACAGGGAACGAGAGATACGCAGTATTTT	CSAQQGTRDTQYF
TRBJ1-4	TRBV3-1/TRBV3-2	NA	NA	TGTGCCAGCAGCCAACGGCAGGGAACTAATGAAAAACTGTTTTTT	CASSQRQGTNEKLFF
TRBJ1-5	TRBV7-2	TRBD1	NA	TGTGCCAGCAGCTCTGGGACAGGTCTACCAGTTAATCAGCCCCAGCATTTT	CASSSGTGLPVNQPQHF
TRBJ2-3	TRBV6-5	NA	NA	TGTGCCTCATGGAGCGGGAGCACAGATACGCAGTATTTT	CASWSGSTDTQYF
TRBJ2-1	TRBV20-1	NA	NA	TGCAGTGCTAGTCGGGGTCTCTCCTACAATGAGCAGTTCTTC	CSASRGLSYNEQFF
TRBJ1-5	TRBV7-9	TRBD1	once	TGTGCCAGCAGCCCCCAGACAGGGAAGAGCCAGCCCCAGCATTTT	CASSPQTGKSQPQHF
TRBJ2-7	TRBV7-9	NA	NA	TGTGCCCAAGGGACTCCGTTGACAGAGCAGTACTTC	CAQGTPLTEQYF
TRBJ2-7	TRBV28	NA	NA	TGTGCCAGCGGCCCGTCCTACGAGCAGTACTTC	CASGPSYEQYF
TRBJ1-2	TRBV12-3/TRBV12-4	NA	NA	TGTGCCAGCACCCAGGGGCACCTCTATGGCTACACCTTC	CASTQGHLYGYTF
TRBJ2-4	TRBV27	NA	NA	TGTGCCAGCAGTCCCCGTGGGCAGGGGTGGGACATTCAGTACTTC	CASSPRGQGWDIQYF
TRBJ1-2	TRBV4-2	NA	NA	TGTGCCAGCAGCCAGAGCACACAGTCTAACTATGGCTACACCTTC	CASSQSTQSNYGYTF
TRBJ1-2	TRBV24-1	TRBD1	NA	TGTGCCACCAGTGATCCGGCAGGGGGCTTCTATGGCTACACCTTC	CATSDPAGGFYGYTF
TRBJ2-1	TRBV6-5	NA	many	TGTGCCAGCTCAGGGAACAGGGTGGGCTACAATGAGCAGTTCTTC	CASSGNRVGYNEQFF
TRBJ2-2	TRBV6-5	TRBD1	NA	TGTGCCAGCAGTAGACAGGGTCCCGGGGAGCTGTTTTTT	CASSRQGPGELFF
TRBJ1-1	TRBV19	TRBD1	NA	TGTGCCAGTAGTTTAGAGACAGGGAAAACTGAAGCTTTCTTT	CASSLETGKTEAFF
TRBJ1-6	TRBV2	TRBD1	NA	TGTGCCAGCAGCGTCGACCCCAGGGGGTGGAATTCACCCCTCCACTTT	CASSVDPRGWNSPLHF
TRBJ2-5	TRBV19	TRBD1	NA	TGTGCCAGTAGTAACCCGACAGGGGAGACCCAGTACTTC	CASSNPTGETQYF
TRBJ2-1	TRBV15	NA	NA	TGTGCCACCAGCAGCTCTACGTATCGCAATGAGCAGTTCTTC	CATSSSTYRNEQFF
TRBJ2-7	TRBV6-2/TRBV6-3	NA	NA	TGTGCCAGCAGTACCCGGCAAGACAGAGACTACGAGCAGTACTTC	CASSTRQDRDYEQYF
TRBJ1-5	TRBV29-1	TRBD1	NA	TGCAGCGTTGGTCAGGGGGGCAATCAGCCCCAGCATTTT	CSVGQGGNQPQHF
TRBJ2-1	TRBV11-2	TRBD1	NA	TGTGCCAGCAGCTTTAGGACAGGGGCCTACAATGAGCAGTTCTTC	CASSFRTGAYNEQFF
TRBJ2-1	TRBV2	NA	once	TGTGCCAGCAGACGAATAGCGGATGAGCAGTTCTTC	CASRRIADEQFF
TRBJ1-4	TRBV9	TRBD1	few	TGTGCCAGCAGCGTAGGGGTATCGGGGACAGGGAATGAAAAACTGTTTTTT	CASSVGVSGTGNEKLFF